Detailed here is one T cell receptor (beta chain). This CDR3 has 16 residues. These data come from a study of cytomegalovirus exposure and HLA in healthy donors. Primers included in the PCR were 60 Vbeta and 13 Jbeta primers. Clones were read by immunoSEQ multiplex PCR, and TCRdb kept only the in-frame ones, dropping some. The sample lists some 130,000 clones, roughly three quarters occurring once. The origin of this receptor is a middle-aged man in good health and CMV-seronegative. The material sequenced was PBMCs. The rearrangement uses TRBV21-1 and TRBJ1-4. TRBV21-1 is flagged as a pseudogene. The CDR3 spells CASSKQTRREGEKLFF. The CDR3 region has the DNA TGTGCCAGCAGCAAACAGACCCGGAGGGAAGGTGAAAAACTGTTTTTT.